Shown below are 5 T cell receptor beta chains from a single sample sequenced in a study of regulatory T cells in long-lasting Graves disease. Documented time point: newly diagnosed GD, antithyroid drugs for less than 3 months. PBMCs were the source of the RNA used for TCR sequencing. Libraries of TCR beta came from iRepertoire HTBI primers plus Arm-PCR of CDR3 regions. Using its own MiXCR run on the multiplex PCR reads, TCRdb lists one record per CDR3 protein. Here the sample spans hundreds of thousands of distinct CDR3 sequences, around 17% being singletons. This sample was shared with a second study, whose subject was T cells in Graves' hyperthyroidism and ophthalmopathy.

Sample: peripheral blood mononuclear cells (PBMCs), taken at new diagnosis, from a patient treated with antithyroid drugs. These receptors were collected from a woman between 25 and 40 years old with Graves disease.

This clonotype was detected ten times or more. The chain uses TRBV28 and TRBJ1-3, with a possible D match to TRBD1 (5 bases). The V and J ends lost 1 base and 2 bases respectively, with 6 bases between them. In germline, CDR1 is MDHEN, CDR2 SYDVKM. The CDR3 is 14 amino acids. CDR3 in DNA: TGTGCCAGCAGTTTATCAGGGCCTGGAAACACCATATATTTT. This codes for CASSLSGPGNTIYF.

The rearrangement links TRBV5-1 to TRBJ2-1; no reliable D call. The CDR3 covers 16 residues. Trimming pared 4 bases from V and 2 bases from J, leaving 16 bases between. CDR1 is SGHRS, CDR2 YFSETQ, per germline. The CDR3 nucleotides read TGCGCCAGCAGCGTTCGATCGGATATCCCCTACAATGAGCAGTTCTTC. Amino acids: CASSVRSDIPYNEQFF.

This clonotype has ten or more counts. The rearrangement uses TRBV2 and TRBJ2-1; weak D call: TRBD2 (6 bases). CDR1 and CDR2 (germline): SNHLY, FYNNEI. Trimming took off 6 bases at V and 5 bases at J, with 11 bases between the two ends. The CDR3 is made up of 13 amino acids. In DNA, the CDR3 is TGTGCCAGCAGGGAGGGCCACGACAATGAGCAGTTCTTC. Its protein is CASREGHDNEQFF.

This clonotype was picked up a small number of times. This chain connects TRBV5-4 to TRBJ1-4; D perhaps matches TRBD1 (6 bases). Germline lookup yields CDR1 SGHNT and CDR2 YYREEE (reference sequence). This CDR3 has 14 amino acids. V lost 4 bases and J lost 4, with 11 bases in between. This chain's CDR3 is CASSPDSYNEKLFF. As DNA, the CDR3 is TGTGCCAGCAGCCCGGACAGCTATAATGAAAAACTGTTTTTT.

V gene TRBV6-4 combines with J gene TRBJ2-5, with 7 bases matching TRBD2. Trimming took 5 bases from V and 3 from J; bases not matched to a gene: 12. Germline V gene lookup returns CDR1 MRHNA and CDR2 SNTAGT. The CDR3 has 16 amino acids. DNA for the CDR3: TGTGCCAGCAGTTACAGTACGGCTAGCGGAAAAGAGACCCAGTACTTC. Translated, it gives CASSYSTASGKETQYF.